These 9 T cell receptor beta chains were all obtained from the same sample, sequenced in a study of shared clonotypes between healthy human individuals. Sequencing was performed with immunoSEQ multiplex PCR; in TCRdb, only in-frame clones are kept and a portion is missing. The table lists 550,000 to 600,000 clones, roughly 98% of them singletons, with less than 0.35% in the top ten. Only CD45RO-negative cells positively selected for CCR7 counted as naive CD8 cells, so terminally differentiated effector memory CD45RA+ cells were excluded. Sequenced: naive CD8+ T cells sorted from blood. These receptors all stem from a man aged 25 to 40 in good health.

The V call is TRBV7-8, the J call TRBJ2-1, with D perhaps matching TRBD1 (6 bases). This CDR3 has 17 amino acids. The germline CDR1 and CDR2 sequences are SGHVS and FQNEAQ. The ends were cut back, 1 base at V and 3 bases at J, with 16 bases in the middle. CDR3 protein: CASSLDRATGGYNEQFF. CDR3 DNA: TGTGCCAGCAGCTTAGATAGGGCGACAGGTGGCTACAATGAGCAGTTCTTC.

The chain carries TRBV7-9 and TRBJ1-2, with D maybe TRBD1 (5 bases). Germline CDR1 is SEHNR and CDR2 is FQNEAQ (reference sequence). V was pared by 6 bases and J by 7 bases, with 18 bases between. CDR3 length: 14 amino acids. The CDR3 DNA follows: TGTGCCAGCAGTTATAGTTTCGGGGGACCTGGCTACACCTTC. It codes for CASSYSFGGPGYTF.

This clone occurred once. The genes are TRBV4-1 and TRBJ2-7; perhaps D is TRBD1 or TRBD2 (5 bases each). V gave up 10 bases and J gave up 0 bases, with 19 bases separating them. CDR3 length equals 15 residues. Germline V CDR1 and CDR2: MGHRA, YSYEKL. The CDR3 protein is CATRAYEGNSYEQYF. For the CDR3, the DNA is TGCGCCACTCGGGCCTACGAGGGGAACTCCTACGAGCAGTACTTC.

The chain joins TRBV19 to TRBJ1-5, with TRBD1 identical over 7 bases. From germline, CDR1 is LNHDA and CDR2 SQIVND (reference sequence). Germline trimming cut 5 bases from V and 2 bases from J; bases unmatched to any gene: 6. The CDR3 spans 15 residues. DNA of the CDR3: TGTGCCAGTAGTCTTACAGGGGCTGGCAATCAGCCCCAGCATTTT. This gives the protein CASSLTGAGNQPQHF.

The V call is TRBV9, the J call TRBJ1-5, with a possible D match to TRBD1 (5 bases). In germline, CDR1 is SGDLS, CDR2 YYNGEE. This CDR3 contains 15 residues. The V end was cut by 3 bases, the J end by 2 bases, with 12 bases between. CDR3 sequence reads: CASSANLRGNQPQHF. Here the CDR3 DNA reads TGTGCCAGCAGCGCCAACCTCAGGGGCAATCAGCCCCAGCATTTT.

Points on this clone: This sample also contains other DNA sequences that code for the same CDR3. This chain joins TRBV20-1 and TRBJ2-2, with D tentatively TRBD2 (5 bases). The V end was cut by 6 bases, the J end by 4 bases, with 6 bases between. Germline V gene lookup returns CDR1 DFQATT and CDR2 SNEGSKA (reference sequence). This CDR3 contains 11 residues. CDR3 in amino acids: CSARGTGELFF. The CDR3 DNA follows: TGCAGTGCACGGGGCACCGGGGAGCTGTTTTTT.

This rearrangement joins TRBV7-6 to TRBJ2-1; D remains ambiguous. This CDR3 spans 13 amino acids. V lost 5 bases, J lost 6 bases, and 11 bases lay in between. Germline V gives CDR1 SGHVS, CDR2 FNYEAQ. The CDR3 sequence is CASSDTEANEQFF. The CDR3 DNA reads TGTGCCAGCAGCGATACTGAGGCCAATGAGCAGTTCTTC.

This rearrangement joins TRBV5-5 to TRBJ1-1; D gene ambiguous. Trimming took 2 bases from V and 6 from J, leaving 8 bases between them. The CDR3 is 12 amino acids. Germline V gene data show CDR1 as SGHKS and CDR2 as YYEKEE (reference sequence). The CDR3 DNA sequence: TGTGCCAGCAGCTTTCAACCCCCTGAAGCTTTCTTT. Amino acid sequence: CASSFQPPEAFF. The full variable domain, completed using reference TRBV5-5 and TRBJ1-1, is DAGVTQSPTHLIKTRGQQVTLRCSPISGHKSVSWYQQVLGQGPQFIFQYYEKEERGRGNFPDRFSARQFPNYSSELNVNALLLGDSALYLCASSFQPPEAFFGQGTRLTVV.

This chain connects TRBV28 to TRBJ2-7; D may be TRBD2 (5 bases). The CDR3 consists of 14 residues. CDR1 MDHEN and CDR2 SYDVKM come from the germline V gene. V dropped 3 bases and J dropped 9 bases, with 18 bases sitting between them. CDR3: CASSFTGKGLGQYF. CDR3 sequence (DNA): TGTGCCAGCAGTTTTACGGGAAAAGGTTTAGGGCAGTACTTC.